This T cell receptor beta chain was sequenced during a study of T cell changes during pregnancy in multiple sclerosis. The V end was cut by 4 bases, the J end by 4 bases, with 14 bases between. The CDR3 contains 14 residues. From germline, CDR1 is SGHRS and CDR2 YFSETQ. Profiled with immunoSEQ multiplex PCR; TCRdb holds only in-frame clones, not every one. The sample consists of tens of thousands of clones, 90% to 95% of them appearing once. The rearrangement joins TRBV5-1 to TRBJ1-1; TRBD1 might be the D (5 bases). Sample: CD4+ T cells from peripheral blood mononuclear cells, taken in the second trimester of pregnancy. The receptor's source is a female donor with multiple sclerosis, enrolled in a pregnancy study. In DNA form, the CDR3 reads TGCGCCAGCAGCCCAGGGATCGTTAGCACTGAAGCTTTCTTT. This translates into CASSPGIVSTEAFF.